This T cell receptor beta chain is drawn from a study of chemoradiotherapy in HPV16-positive cancers. General study results and limits: HPV-specific T cells were functionally defined from only a couple of HPV16-positive patients. Better recurrence-free survival went with HPV-responsive T-cell expansion in HPV16-positive patients. Non-HPV-specific T cells did not expand in tumors during treatment, whereas candidate HPV-specific clones and E7-related motifs did.

Sequencing used immunoSEQ multiplex PCR; TCRdb keeps in-frame clones, though not all of them. The sample contains approximately 34,000 clones, 70% to 90% of which appear only once. The CDR3 sequence is 10 residues long. Turning to this clone: Its specificity is not known.

Repeated repertoire sampling spanned the course of chemoradiotherapy. Sequencing was performed on blood, taken from a patient who underwent chemoradiotherapy. The genes are TRBV21-1 and TRBJ1-1. TRBV21-1 is classified as a pseudogene. This TCR was sampled from a human donor with HPV-associated anogenital cancer. The CDR3 loop is CASGESEAFF. The CDR3 DNA is TGTGCCAGCGGTGAATCTGAAGCTTTCTTT.